The present T cell receptor beta chain was sequenced within a study of shared clonotypes between healthy human individuals (dated by TCRdb to the early 2020s). In terms of the full investigation: Three men and a couple of women, aged 18 to 49 years, made up the cohort. Leukapheresis yielded between about 0.8 and 8.9 billion PBMCs per donor. For each donor, CD4 naive and CD4 memory were each run on three plates, CD8 naive on two plates, and CD8 memory on one plate. Blood TCR repertoires of about 5 healthy adults were deeply sequenced to estimate repertoire size and the extent of clonotype sharing between individuals. To increase sequencing depth and limit assay-specific biases, TCR repertoire library preparation and sequencing were carried out by different laboratories using diverse techniques. General findings and caveats noted by the study authors: The genetic and exposure-history diversity represented was limited by the small number of donors. Pairwise subsampling indicated that sequencing depth was expected to affect the degree of clonotype sharing among donors. Sharing across several donors was observed for around 5% of naive CD4, less than 4% of naive CD8, 2% to 2.5% of memory CD4, and about 0.39% of memory CD8 clonotypes. Incomplete sequencing was indicated by rarefaction of sorted-subset datasets, despite the large sequencing depth. Compared with non-shared clonotypes, clonotypes shared by all four sorted-subset donors had higher generation probabilities. Sampling was limited to blood, and TCR repertoires in tissue likely differ from TCR repertoires in blood. Naive subsets generally had larger estimated clonotype richness than memory subsets did.

The CDR3 covers 17 residues, taking in both the cysteine and the phenylalanine. Just CDR3 DNA is preserved here, 51 bases in frame from base 1. CDR1 and CDR2, looked up from the germline V gene, are SGHDT and YYEEEE. V is cut by 4 bases and J by 1 base, and the space between the germline ends is 20 bases. As to this clone: Its cognate antigen has yet to be identified. No base-level quality is on record; no much larger clone is a single base apart.

Using the deep immunoSEQ assay, TCR CDR3 regions were amplified from genomic DNA by multiplex PCR. Extracted genomic DNA from each cell subset was spread evenly across all wells of several immunoSEQ 96-well plates, with each plate serving as a replicate. For sorted subsets, approximately 190 ng genomic DNA, equal to 30,000 or so T cell genomes, was loaded into each replicate PCR. The purified libraries were quantified using a Qubit 3.0 fluorometer, sized with a Bioanalyzer 2100, and then quantified again using the KAPA Library Quantification kit. A separate single-read 150-cycle Illumina NextSeq 550 flow cell was used to sequence each immunoSEQ 96-well plate. Per the source publication's procedure: Because the immunoSEQ output included only junctional sequences and no quality scores, the filtering could not be the same as the filtering used for full-length reads. Sequences were annotated with PyIR, a Python wrapper for IgBLAST v1.9, using IMGT germline references to assign V/J genes and CDR3. Reads were removed for weak V/J assignments (E-value above 1e-6), missing CDR3, stop codons, out-of-frame junctions, or ambiguous translated residues. V3J clonotypes were defined as sequences sharing an identical inferred V gene, J gene, and CDR3 amino acid sequence. Percentage overlap between repertoires was calculated by dividing the number of shared unique clonotypes by the size of the smaller repertoire. Repertoire richness was assessed with RTK rarefaction, the Chao1 estimator, and Recon v2.1 estimates of unobserved clonotypes. Generation probabilities for all TCRbeta clonotypes obtained by the gDNA method from four donors were computed using OLGA. Drawn from immuneACCESS, this table holds only the in-frame rearrangements with V and J called that TCRdb kept. Clones are partly lost; checked studies trace under half to an unresolved V gene and leave the rest unexplained. V and J calls and clone size are as listed in that table; D and trimming were resolved from the DNA. A total of roughly 2,000,000 clones appear in this sample, just over 90% of them only once. About 1.7% of the sample is taken by the ten largest.

CD8 naive samples consisted of CD45RO-negative cells that were positively selected for CCR7, yielding a CD45RA+CCR7+ population without TemRA cells. Donors were healthy HIV-negative adults with no recently reported acute infections or vaccinations. Every donor was a Caucasian adult living in Nashville, Tennessee, USA. After blood collection by leukapheresis, PBMCs were isolated using Ficoll-Histopaque density gradient centrifugation and then cryopreserved in the vapor phase of liquid nitrogen. Analytical flow cytometry was used to check the purity and quantity of every magnetically sorted T cell population. Genomic DNA was isolated from every sorted fraction and measured by UV absorbance on a Nanodrop 2000c.

The sequence was obtained from a man between 18 and 35 years old in good health. Some clones in this sample may be carry-over from other donors' samples. The chain is encoded by TRBV5-6 joined to TRBJ2-5, with the D call perhaps TRBD1 or TRBD2, each one matching 5 bases. Sequencing was done on a sample of naive CD8+ T cells from PBMCs. The intended sense of this specimen's cell subset or site label: CD45RA+CCR7+. The DNA reads TGTGCCAGCAGCCCAACTCCCTCTGCGAGGGGCCAAGAGACCCAGTACTTC. Translated, this is CASSPTPSARGQETQYF.